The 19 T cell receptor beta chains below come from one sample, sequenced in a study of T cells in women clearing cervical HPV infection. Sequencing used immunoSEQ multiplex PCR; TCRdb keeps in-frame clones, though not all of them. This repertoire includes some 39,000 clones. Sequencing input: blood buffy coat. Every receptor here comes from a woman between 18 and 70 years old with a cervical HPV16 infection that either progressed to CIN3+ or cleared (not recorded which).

The CDR3 is CSARVGTGDQDTQYF. The sequenced CDR3 bases are TGCAGTGCTAGAGTGGGGACAGGGGACCAAGATACG. The chain combines TRBV20-1 with TRBJ2-3; 10 bases agree with TRBD1. With the read ending 3 residues before the CDR3 end, the germline J gene is used to fill in that end. V shed 1 base, J shed 5 bases, and the junction held 6 bases outside the gene matches. The CDR3 consists of 15 residues. The germline V gene has CDR1 DFQATT and CDR2 SNEGSKA (reference sequence).

The CDR3 sequence: CASSSDLGQFQETQYF. The sequenced part of the CDR3 DNA is TGTGCCAGCAGCTCAGACCTCGGACAGTTCCAAGAGACC. The chain links TRBV7-6 to TRBJ2-5, with D maybe TRBD1 (6 bases). The sequenced fragment ends 3 residues before the CDR3 boundary, so the rest is inferred from the germline J gene. Trimming pared 4 bases from V and 1 base from J, leaving 16 bases between. The CDR3 sequence is 16 residues long. From germline, CDR1 is SGHVS and CDR2 FNYEAQ.

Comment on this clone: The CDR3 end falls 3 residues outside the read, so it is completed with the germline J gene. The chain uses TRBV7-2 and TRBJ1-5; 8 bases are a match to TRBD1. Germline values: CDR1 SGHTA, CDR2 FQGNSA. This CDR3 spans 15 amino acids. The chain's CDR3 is CASSPRQGTPDPQHF. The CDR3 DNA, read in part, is TGTGCCAGCAGCCCACGACAGGGGACTCCAGATCCC.

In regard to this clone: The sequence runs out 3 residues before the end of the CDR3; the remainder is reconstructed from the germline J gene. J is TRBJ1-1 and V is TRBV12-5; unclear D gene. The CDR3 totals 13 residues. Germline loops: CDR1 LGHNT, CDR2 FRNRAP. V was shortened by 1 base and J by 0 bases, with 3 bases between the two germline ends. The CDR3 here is CASGLELNTEAFF. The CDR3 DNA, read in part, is TGTGCTAGTGGTTTGGAGCTGAACACTGAA.

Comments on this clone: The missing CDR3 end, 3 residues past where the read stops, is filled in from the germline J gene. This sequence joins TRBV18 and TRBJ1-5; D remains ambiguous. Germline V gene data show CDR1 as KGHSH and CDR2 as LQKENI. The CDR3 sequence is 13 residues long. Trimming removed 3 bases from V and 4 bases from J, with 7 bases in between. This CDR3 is CASSPERNQPQHF. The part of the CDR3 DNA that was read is TGTGCCAGCTCACCCGAGAGGAATCAGCCC.

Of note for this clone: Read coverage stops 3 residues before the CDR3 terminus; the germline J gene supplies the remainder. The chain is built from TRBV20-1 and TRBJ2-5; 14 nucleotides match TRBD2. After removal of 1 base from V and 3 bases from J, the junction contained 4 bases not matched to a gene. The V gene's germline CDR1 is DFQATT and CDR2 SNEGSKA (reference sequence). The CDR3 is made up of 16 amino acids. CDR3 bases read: TGCAGTGCTAGAGGACTAGCGGGGGGGCCGAAAGAGACC. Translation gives CSARGLAGGPKET. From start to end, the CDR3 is CSARGLAGGPKETQYF.

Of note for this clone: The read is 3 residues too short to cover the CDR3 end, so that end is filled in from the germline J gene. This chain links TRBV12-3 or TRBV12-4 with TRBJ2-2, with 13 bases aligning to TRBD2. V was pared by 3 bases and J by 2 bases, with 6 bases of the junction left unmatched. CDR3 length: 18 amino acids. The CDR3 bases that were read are TGTGCCAGCAGTTTCGGACTAGCGGGGGCCCAAAACACCGGGGAG. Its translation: CASSFGLAGAQNTGE. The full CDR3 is CASSFGLAGAQNTGELFF.

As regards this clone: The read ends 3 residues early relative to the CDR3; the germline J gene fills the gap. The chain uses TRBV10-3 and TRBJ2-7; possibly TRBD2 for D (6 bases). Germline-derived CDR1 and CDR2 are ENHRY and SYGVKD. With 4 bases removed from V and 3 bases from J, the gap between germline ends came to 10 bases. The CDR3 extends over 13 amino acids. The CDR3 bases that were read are TGTGCCATCAGTGTAGCGGTTTACTACGAG. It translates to CAISVAVYYE. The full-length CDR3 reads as CAISVAVYYEQYF.

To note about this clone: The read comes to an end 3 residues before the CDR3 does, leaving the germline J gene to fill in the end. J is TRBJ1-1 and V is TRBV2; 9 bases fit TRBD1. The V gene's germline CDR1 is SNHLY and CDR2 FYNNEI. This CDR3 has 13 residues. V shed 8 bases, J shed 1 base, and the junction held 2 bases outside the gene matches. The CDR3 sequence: CASQTGGNTEAFF. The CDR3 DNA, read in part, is TGTGCCAGCCAGACAGGGGGGAACACTGAA.

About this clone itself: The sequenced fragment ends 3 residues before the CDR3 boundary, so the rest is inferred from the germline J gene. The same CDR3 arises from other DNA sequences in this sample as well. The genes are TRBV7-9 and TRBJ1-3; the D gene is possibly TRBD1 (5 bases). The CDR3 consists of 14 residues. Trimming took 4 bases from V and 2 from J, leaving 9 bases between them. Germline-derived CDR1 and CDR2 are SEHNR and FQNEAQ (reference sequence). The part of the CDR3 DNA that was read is TGTGCCAGCAGCTCTGCGGGGGCTGGAAACACC. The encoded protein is CASSSAGAGNT. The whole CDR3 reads CASSSAGAGNTIYF.

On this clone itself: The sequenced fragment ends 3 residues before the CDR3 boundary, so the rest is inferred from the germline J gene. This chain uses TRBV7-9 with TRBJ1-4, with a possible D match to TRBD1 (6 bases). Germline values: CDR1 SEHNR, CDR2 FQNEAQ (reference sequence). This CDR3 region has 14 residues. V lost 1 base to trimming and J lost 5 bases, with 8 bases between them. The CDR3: CASSLGTANEKLFF. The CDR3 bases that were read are TGTGCCAGCAGCTTAGGGACAGCGAATGAAAAA. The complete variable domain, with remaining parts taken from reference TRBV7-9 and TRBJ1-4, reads DTGVSQNPRHKITKRGQNVTFRCDPISEHNRLYWYRQTLGQGPEFLTYFQNEAQLEKSRLLSDRFSAERPKGSFSTLEIQRTEQGDSAMYLCASSLGTANEKLFFGSGTQLSVL.

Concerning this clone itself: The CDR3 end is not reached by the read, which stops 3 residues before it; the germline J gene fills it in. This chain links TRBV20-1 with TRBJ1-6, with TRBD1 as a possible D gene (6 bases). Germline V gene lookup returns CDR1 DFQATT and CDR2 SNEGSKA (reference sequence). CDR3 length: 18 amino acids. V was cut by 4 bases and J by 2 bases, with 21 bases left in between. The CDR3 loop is CSAKSWGGRVPYNSPLHF. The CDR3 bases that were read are TGCAGTGCTAAGAGCTGGGGGGGGCGCGTCCCCTATAATTCACCC.

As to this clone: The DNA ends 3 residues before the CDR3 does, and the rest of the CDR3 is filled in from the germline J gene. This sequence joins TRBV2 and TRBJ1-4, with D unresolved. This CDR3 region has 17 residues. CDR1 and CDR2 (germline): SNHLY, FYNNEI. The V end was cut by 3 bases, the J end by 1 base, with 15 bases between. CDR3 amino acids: CASSEGRLKGTNEKLFF. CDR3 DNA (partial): TGTGCCAGCAGTGAGGGCCGCCTAAAGGGAACTAATGAAAAA.

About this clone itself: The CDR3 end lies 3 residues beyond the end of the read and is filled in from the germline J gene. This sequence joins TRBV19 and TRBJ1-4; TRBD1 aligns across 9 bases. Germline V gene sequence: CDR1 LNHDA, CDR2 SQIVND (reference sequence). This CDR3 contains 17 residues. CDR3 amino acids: CATAPGQGSSGANVLFF. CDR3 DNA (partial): TGTGCCACCGCCCCGGGACAGGGAAGTTCCGGGGCCAACGTA.

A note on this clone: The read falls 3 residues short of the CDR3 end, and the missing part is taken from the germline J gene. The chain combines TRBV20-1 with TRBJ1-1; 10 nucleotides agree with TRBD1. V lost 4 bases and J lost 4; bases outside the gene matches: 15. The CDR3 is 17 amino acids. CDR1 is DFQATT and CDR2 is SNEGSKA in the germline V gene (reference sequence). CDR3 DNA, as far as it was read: TGCAGTGCTACCAAGACCGGGACAGGGGCGAGGGGCACTGAA. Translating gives CSATKTGTGARGTE. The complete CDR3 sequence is CSATKTGTGARGTEAFF.

The CDR3 is CSANIAAGGYNEQFF. The sequenced CDR3 bases are TGCAGTGCGAATATAGCGGCGGGGGGGTACAATGAG. The rearrangement links TRBV20-1 to TRBJ2-1, with 9 bases matching TRBD2. The read ends 3 residues before the CDR3 terminus; that terminus is restored from the germline J gene. Unmatched junction bases numbered 10, after V lost 6 bases and J lost 4 bases. Germline values: CDR1 DFQATT, CDR2 SNEGSKA (reference sequence). The length of the CDR3 is 15 residues.

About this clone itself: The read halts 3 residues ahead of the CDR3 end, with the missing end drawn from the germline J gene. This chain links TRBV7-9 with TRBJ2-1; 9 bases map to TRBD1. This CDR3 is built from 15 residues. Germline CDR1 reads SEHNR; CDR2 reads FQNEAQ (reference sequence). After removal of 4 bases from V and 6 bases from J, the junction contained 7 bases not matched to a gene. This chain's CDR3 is CASSSGTGFANEQFF. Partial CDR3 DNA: TGTGCCAGCAGCTCGGGGACAGGGTTTGCCAATGAG.

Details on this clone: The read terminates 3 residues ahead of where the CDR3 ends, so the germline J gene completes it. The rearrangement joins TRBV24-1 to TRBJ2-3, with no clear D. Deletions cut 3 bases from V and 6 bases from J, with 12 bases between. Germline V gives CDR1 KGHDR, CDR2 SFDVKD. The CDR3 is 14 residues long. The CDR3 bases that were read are TGTGCCACCAGTGATCCTAGGAGTTCGGATACG. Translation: CATSDPRSSDT. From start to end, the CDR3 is CATSDPRSSDTQYF.

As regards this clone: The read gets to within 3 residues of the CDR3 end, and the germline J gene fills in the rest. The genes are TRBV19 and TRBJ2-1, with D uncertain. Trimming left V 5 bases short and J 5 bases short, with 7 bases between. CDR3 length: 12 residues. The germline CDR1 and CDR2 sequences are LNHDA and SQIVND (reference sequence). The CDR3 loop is CASSPPDNEQFF. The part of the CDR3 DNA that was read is TGTGCCAGTAGTCCTCCGGACAATGAG.